These 4 T cell receptor beta chains were sequenced from one sample in a study of T cell responses to AZD1222 COVID-19 vaccine. Some clones are missing from TCRdb's copy, which holds only in-frame ones; the method was immunoSEQ multiplex PCR. In the table there are 150,000 or so clones, over 80% of which are singletons. Sequenced material: peripheral blood, taken 28 days after the second dose of the MenACWY control vaccine. These receptors came from an adult who received the MenACWY meningococcal vaccine as a control.

DNA of the CDR3: TGCGCCAGCAGCTTAAACGGACAGGTCTATGGCTACACCTTC. Its protein product is CASSLNGQVYGYTF. The chain recombines TRBV5-1 with TRBJ1-2; 7 bases are a match to TRBD1. Germline V gene data show CDR1 as SGHRS and CDR2 as YFSETQ. This CDR3 has 14 residues. V trimming: 2 bases; J trimming: 4 bases; junction bases outside the gene matches: 5. The full variable domain, rest sourced from reference TRBV5-1 and TRBJ1-2, is KAGVTQTPRYLIKTRGQQVTLSCSPISGHRSVSWYQQTPGQGLQFLFEYFSETQRNKGNFPGRFSGRQFSNSRSEMNVSTLELGDSALYLCASSLNGQVYGYTFGSGTRLTVV.

The genes are TRBV4-3 and TRBJ1-4, with TRBD1 matching 7 bases. In germline, CDR1 is LGHNA, CDR2 YSLEER. Unmatched junction bases numbered 3, after V lost 0 bases and J lost 5 bases. The CDR3 totals 15 residues. The CDR3 protein is CASSQDTDRNEKLFF. The CDR3 DNA reads as TGCGCCAGCAGCCAAGATACGGACAGGAATGAAAAACTGTTTTTT.

The V call is TRBV15, the J call TRBJ2-7, with 7 bases lining up with TRBD1. CDR3 length: 13 amino acids. The V gene's germline CDR1 is LNHNV and CDR2 YYDKDF (reference sequence). V was pared by 0 bases and J by 5 bases, with 1 base of the junction left unmatched. In DNA form, the CDR3 reads TGTGCCACCAGCAGAGACGACAGGGACGAGCAGTACTTC. Amino acid sequence: CATSRDDRDEQYF.

V and J are TRBV6-5 and TRBJ1-5, with 9 positions matching TRBD1. Germline CDR1 MNHEY, CDR2 SVGAGI. With V trimmed by 6 bases and J by 11 bases, 8 bases remained unmatched. This CDR3 is 13 amino acids long. The CDR3 DNA sequence: TGTGCCAGCAGGCCTCAAAGGACAGGGGCCCAGCATTTT. It specifies CASRPQRTGAQHF.